The T cell receptor (beta chain) described here comes from a study of Tregs in tolerant kidney transplant recipients. Recipients received nonmyeloablative bone marrow transplants from related graft donors, with transient mixed chimerism. TCRdb's copy holds only in-frame clones and misses some; the assay was immunoSEQ multiplex PCR. The table lists 84,000 or so clones, 93% of them singletons. With regard to this clone: A junction end diverges from the germline sequence, so it may reflect a read error. Other DNA sequences within the sample encode an identical CDR3.

Sequenced material: CD4+ T cells from blood (PBMCs), taken 12 months after the transplant. The sequence was obtained from a human patient who received a combined kidney and bone marrow transplant. The graft donor may account for some of the T cells.

CDR3 DNA: TGTGCCAGCAGCCAGGGGTTATATTCCCCCCTCCACTTT. Protein: CASSQGLYSPLHF. The chain recombines TRBV27 with TRBJ1-6; possibly TRBD1 for D (6 bases). The CDR3 contains 13 residues. CDR1 is MNHEY, CDR2 SMNVEV, per germline (reference sequence).